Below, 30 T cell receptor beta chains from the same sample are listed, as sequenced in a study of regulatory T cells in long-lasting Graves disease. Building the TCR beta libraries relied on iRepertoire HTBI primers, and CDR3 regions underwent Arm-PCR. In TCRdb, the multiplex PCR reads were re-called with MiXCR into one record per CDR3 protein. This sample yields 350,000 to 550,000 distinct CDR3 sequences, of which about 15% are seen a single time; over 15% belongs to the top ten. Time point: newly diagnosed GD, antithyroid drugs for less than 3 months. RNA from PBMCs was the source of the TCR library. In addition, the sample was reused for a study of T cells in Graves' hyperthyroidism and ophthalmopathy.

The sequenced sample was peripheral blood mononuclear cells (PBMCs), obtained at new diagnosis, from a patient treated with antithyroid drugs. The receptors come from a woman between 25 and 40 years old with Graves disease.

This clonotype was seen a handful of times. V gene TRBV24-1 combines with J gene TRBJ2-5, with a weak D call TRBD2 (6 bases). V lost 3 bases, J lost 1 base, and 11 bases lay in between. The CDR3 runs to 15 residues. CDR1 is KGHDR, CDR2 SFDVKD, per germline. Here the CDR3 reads CATSDPTSGQETQYF. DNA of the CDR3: TGTGCCACCAGTGATCCGACTAGTGGCCAAGAGACCCAGTACTTC.

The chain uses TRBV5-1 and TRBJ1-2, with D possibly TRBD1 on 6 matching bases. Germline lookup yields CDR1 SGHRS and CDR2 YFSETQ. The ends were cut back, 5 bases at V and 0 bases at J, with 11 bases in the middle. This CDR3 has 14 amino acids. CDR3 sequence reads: CASSPDRANYGYTF. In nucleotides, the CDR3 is TGCGCCAGCAGTCCGGACAGAGCTAACTATGGCTACACCTTC.

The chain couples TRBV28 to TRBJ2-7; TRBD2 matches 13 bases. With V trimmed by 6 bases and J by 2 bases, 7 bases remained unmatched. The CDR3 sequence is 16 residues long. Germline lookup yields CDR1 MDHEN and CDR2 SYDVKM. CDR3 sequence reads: CASSSLGLAGPYEQYF. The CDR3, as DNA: TGTGCCAGCAGCTCCCTGGGACTAGCGGGACCCTACGAGCAGTACTTC.

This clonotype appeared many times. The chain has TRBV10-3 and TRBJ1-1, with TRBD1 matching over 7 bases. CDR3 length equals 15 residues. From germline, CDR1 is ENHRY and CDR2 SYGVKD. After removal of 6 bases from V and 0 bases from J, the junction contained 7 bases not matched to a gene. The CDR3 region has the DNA TGTGCCATCAGCCAACAGGGGTCCATGAACACTGAAGCTTTCTTT. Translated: CAISQQGSMNTEAFF.

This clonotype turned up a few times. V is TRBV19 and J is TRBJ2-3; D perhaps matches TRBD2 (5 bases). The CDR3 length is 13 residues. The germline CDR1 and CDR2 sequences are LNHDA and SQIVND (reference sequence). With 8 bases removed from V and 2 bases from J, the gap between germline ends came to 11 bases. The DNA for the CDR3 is TGTGCCAGTGTCCCGAGGGACACAGATACGCAGTATTTT. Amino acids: CASVPRDTDTQYF.

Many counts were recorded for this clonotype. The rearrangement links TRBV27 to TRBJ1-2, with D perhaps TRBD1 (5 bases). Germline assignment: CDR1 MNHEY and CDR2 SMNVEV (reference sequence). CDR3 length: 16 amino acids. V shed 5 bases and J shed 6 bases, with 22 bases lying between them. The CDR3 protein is CASSLTPSSIGDGYTF. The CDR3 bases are TGTGCCAGCAGTCTAACCCCCAGCTCAATAGGGGATGGCTACACCTTC.

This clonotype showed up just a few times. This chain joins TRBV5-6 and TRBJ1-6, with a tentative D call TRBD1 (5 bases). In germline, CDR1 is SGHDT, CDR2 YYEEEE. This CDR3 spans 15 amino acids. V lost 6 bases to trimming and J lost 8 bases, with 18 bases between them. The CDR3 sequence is CASTQAGQGYSPLHF. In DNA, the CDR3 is TGTGCCAGCACCCAAGCTGGGCAGGGTTATTCACCCCTCCACTTT.

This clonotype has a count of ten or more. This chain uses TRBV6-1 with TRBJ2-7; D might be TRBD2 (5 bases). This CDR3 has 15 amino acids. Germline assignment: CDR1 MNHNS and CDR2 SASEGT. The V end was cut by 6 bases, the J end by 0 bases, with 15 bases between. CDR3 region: CASRHGGSGSYEQYF. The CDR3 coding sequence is TGTGCCAGCAGGCACGGAGGAAGTGGCTCCTACGAGCAGTACTTC.

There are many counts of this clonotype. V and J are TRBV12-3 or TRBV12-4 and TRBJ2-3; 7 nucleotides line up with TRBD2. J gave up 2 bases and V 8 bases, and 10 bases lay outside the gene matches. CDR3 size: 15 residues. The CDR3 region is CASAAGRGSTDTQYF. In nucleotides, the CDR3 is TGTGCCAGCGCAGCGGGGCGGGGATCCACAGATACGCAGTATTTT.

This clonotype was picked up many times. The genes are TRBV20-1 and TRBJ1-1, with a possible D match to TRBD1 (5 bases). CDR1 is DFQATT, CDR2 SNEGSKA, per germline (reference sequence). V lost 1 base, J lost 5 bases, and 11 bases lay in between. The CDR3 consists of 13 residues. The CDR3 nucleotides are TGCAGTGCTAGAGTGGGGGGGGGTACTGAAGCTTTCTTT. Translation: CSARVGGGTEAFF.

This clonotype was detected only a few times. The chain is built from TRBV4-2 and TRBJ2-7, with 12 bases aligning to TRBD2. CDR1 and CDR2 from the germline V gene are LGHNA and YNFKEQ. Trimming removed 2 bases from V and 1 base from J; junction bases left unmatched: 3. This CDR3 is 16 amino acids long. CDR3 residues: CASSQPGLAGSYEQYF. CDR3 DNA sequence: TGTGCCAGCAGCCAACCGGGACTAGCGGGTTCCTACGAGCAGTACTTC.

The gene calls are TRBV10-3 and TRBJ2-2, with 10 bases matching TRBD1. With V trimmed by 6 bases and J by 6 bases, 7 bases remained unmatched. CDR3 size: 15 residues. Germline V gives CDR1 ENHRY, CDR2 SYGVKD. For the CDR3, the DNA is TGTGCCATCAGACCCGGGACAGGGGTCGCCGGGGAGCTGTTTTTT. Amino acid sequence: CAIRPGTGVAGELFF.

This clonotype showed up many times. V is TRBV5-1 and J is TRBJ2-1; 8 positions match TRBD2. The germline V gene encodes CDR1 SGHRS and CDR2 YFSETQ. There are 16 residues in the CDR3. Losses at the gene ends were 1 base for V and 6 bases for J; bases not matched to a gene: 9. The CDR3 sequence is CASSLPGTSLINEQFF. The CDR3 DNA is TGCGCCAGCAGCTTGCCCGGGACTAGTCTAATCAATGAGCAGTTCTTC.

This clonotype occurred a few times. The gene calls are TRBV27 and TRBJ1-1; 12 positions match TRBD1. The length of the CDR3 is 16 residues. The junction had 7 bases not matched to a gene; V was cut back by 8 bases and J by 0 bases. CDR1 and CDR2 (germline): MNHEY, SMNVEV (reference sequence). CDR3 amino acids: CASGPGTGGLNTEAFF. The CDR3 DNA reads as TGTGCCAGCGGCCCCGGGACAGGGGGCCTGAACACTGAAGCTTTCTTT.

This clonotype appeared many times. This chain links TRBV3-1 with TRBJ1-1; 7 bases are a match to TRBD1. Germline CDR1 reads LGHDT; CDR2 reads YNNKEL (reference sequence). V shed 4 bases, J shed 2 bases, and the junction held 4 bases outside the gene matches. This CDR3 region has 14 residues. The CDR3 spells CASSLQGINTEAFF. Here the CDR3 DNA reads TGTGCCAGCAGCCTACAGGGGATAAACACTGAAGCTTTCTTT.

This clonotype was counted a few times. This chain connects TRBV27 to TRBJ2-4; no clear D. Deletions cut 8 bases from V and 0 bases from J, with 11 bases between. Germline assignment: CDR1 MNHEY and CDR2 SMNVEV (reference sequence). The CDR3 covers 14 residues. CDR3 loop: CASALRAAKNIQYF. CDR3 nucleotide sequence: TGTGCCAGCGCCCTCCGGGCAGCCAAAAACATTCAGTACTTC.

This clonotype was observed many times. The CDR3 sequence: CASSPPGLTTYEQYF. The CDR3 DNA is TGTGCCAGCTCACCACCGGGGCTGACGACTTACGAGCAGTACTTC. The chain couples TRBV18 to TRBJ2-7; D may be TRBD1 (5 bases). Germline lookup yields CDR1 KGHSH and CDR2 LQKENI. V dropped 0 bases and J dropped 4 bases, with 13 bases sitting between them. This CDR3 has 15 amino acids.

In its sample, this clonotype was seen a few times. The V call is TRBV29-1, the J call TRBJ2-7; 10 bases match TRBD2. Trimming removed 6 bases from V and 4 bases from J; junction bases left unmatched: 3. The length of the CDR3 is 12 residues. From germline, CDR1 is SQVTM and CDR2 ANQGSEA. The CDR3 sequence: CSVPSGSYEQYF. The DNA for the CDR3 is TGCAGCGTACCTAGCGGGAGTTACGAGCAGTACTTC.

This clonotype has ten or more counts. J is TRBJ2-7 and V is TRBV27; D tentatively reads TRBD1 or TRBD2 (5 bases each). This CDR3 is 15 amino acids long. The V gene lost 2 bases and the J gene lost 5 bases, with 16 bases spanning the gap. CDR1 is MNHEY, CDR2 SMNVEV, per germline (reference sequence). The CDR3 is CASSLVRVGRDEQYF. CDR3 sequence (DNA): TGTGCCAGCAGTTTAGTGCGGGTGGGGCGGGACGAGCAGTACTTC.

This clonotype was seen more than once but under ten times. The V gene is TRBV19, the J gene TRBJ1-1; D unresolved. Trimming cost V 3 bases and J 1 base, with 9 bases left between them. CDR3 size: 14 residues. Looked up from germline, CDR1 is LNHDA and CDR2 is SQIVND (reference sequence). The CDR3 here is CASSMGFGNTEAFF. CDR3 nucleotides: TGTGCCAGTAGTATGGGGTTCGGGAACACTGAAGCTTTCTTT.

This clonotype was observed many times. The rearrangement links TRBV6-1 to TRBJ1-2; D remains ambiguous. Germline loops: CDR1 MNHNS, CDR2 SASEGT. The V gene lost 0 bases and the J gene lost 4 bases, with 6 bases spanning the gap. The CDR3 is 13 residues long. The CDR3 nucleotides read TGTGCCAGCAGTGAAGCCAGGACCTATGGCTACACCTTC. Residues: CASSEARTYGYTF.

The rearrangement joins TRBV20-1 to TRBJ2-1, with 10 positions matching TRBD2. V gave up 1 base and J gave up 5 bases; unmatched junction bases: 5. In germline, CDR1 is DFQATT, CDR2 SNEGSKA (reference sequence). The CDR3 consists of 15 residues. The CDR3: CSARAPSGGHNEQFF. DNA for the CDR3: TGCAGTGCTAGAGCCCCTAGCGGGGGCCACAATGAGCAGTTCTTC.

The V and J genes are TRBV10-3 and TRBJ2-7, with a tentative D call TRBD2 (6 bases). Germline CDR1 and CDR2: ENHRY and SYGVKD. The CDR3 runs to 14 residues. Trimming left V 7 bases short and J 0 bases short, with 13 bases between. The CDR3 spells CAITQEGLSYEQYF. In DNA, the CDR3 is TGTGCCATCACGCAGGAGGGACTCTCCTACGAGCAGTACTTC.

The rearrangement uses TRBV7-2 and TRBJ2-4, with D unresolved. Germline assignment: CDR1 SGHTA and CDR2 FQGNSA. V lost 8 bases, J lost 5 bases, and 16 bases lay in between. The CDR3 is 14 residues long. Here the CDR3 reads CASSPFNRQNIQYF. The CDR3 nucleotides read TGTGCCAGCTCACCATTTAACCGACAAAACATTCAGTACTTC. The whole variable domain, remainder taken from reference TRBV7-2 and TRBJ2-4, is GAGVSQSPSNKVTEKGKDVELRCDPISGHTALYWYRQSLGQGLEFLIYFQGNSAPDKSGLPSDRFSAERTGGSVSTLTIQRTQQEDSAVYLCASSPFNRQNIQYFGAGTRLSVL.

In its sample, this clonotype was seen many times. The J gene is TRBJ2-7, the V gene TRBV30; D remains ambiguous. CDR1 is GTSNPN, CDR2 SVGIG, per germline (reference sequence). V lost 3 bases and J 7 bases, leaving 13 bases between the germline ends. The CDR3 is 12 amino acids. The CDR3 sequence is CAWSLGRGEQYF. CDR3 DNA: TGTGCCTGGAGCTTAGGGCGTGGGGAGCAGTACTTC.

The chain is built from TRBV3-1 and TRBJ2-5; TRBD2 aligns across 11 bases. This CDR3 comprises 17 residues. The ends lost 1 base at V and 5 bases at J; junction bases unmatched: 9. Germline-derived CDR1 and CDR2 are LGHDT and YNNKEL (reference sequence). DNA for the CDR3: TGTGCCAGCAGCCAAGGCATGGGACTAGCGGCCCAGGAGACCCAGTACTTC. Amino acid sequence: CASSQGMGLAAQETQYF.

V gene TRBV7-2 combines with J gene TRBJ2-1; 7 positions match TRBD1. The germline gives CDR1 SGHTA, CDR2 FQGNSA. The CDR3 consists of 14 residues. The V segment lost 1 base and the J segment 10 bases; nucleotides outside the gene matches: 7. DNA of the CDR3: TGTGCCAGCAGCTTAGTTGAGGGGGCTAGGGAGCAGTTCTTC. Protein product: CASSLVEGAREQFF.

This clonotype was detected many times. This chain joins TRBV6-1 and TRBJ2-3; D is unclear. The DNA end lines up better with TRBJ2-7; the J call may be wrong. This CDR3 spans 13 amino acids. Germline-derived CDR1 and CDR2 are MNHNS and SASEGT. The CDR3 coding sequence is TGTGCCAGCAACCGACTCCCCCATTACGAGCAGTACTTC. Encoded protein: CASNRLPHYEQYF.

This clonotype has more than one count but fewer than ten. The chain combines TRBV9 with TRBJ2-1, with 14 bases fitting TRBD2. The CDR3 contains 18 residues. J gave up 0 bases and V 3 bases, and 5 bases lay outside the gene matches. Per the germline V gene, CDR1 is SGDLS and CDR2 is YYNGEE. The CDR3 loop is CASSAPGLAGDSYNEQFF. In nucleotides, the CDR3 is TGTGCCAGCAGCGCACCGGGACTAGCGGGAGACTCCTACAATGAGCAGTTCTTC.

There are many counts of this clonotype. Written as DNA, the CDR3 is TGCGCCAGCAGCTTGGGTGATAGCAGGGGGCCACTAGCGGGAGATAATGAGCAGTTCTTC. Protein sequence: CASSLGDSRGPLAGDNEQFF. The chain couples TRBV5-1 to TRBJ2-1; TRBD2 aligns across 11 bases. CDR1 and CDR2 from the germline V gene are SGHRS and YFSETQ. The CDR3 length is 20 residues. Trimming cost V 0 bases and J 7 bases; bases outside gene matches: 18. The variable domain in full, completed from reference TRBV5-1 and TRBJ2-1, reads KAGVTQTPRYLIKTRGQQVTLSCSPISGHRSVSWYQQTPGQGLQFLFEYFSETQRNKGNFPGRFSGRQFSNSRSEMNVSTLELGDSALYLCASSLGDSRGPLAGDNEQFFGPGTRLTVL.